These 7 T cell receptor beta chains originate from one sample sequenced in a study of cytomegalovirus exposure and HLA in healthy donors. The PCR had 60 Vbeta and 13 Jbeta primers. Data came from immunoSEQ multiplex PCR; TCRdb stores just in-frame clones and leaves some out. The sample holds 60,000 to 80,000 clones. Material: PBMCs. The receptors here all came from a boy aged 5-17 years in good health and CMV-seronegative.

The chain combines TRBV4-2 with TRBJ2-3, with TRBD2 matching 11 bases. V shed 0 bases, J shed 3 bases, and the junction held 5 bases outside the gene matches. Germline lookup yields CDR1 LGHNA and CDR2 YNFKEQ. The CDR3 is made up of 17 amino acids. The CDR3 DNA reads as TGTGCCAGCAGCCAAGAGACTAGCGGGGTGATGACAGATACGCAGTATTTT. The encoded protein is CASSQETSGVMTDTQYF.

The chain uses TRBV27 and TRBJ2-2, with 10 bases matching TRBD1. Germline V gene sequence: CDR1 MNHEY, CDR2 SMNVEV (reference sequence). Trimming at V came to 5 bases and at J to 4 bases, leaving 4 bases not matched to a gene. This CDR3 comprises 15 residues. The CDR3 here is CASSPRTGGTGELFF. The CDR3 bases are TGTGCCAGCAGTCCAAGGACAGGGGGCACCGGGGAGCTGTTTTTT.

V gene TRBV19 combines with J gene TRBJ2-1; D gene uncertain. This CDR3 comprises 15 residues. The V gene's germline CDR1 is LNHDA and CDR2 SQIVND (reference sequence). Trimming shortened V by 7 bases and J by 4 bases, and 17 bases separated the two germline ends. The CDR3 is CASTSEETGYNEQFF. CDR3 sequence (DNA): TGTGCCAGTACCTCCGAGGAGACCGGGTACAATGAGCAGTTCTTC. The full variable domain, rest sourced from reference TRBV19 and TRBJ2-1, is DGGITQSPKYLFRKEGQNVTLSCEQNLNHDAMYWYRQDPGQGLRLIYYSQIVNDFQKGDIAEGYSVSREKKESFPLTVTSAQKNPTAFYLCASTSEETGYNEQFFGPGTRLTVL.

The chain carries TRBV6-5 and TRBJ2-1, with 8 bases identical to TRBD1. V lost 6 bases, J lost 5 bases, and 6 bases stayed unmatched. The CDR3 loop spans 14 amino acids. Germline-derived CDR1 and CDR2 are MNHEY and SVGAGI. CDR3 in amino acids: CASSGQGPDNEQFF. CDR3 bases: TGTGCCAGCAGCGGACAGGGTCCCGACAATGAGCAGTTCTTC.

The rearrangement joins TRBV29-1 to TRBJ2-2; 11 positions agree with TRBD2. The CDR3 covers 15 residues. CDR1 and CDR2 (germline): SQVTM, ANQGSEA. Germline trimming cut 7 bases from V and 3 bases from J; bases unmatched to any gene: 7. The CDR3 DNA is TGCAGCGCTACGCGGGGACTAGCGGACACCGGGGAGCTGTTTTTT. Translated: CSATRGLADTGELFF.

This chain joins TRBV18 and TRBJ1-1, with 11 bases fitting TRBD1. The V segment lost 4 bases and the J segment 1 base; nucleotides outside the gene matches: 2. CDR3 size: 15 residues. Germline V CDR1 and CDR2: KGHSH, LQKENI. Here the CDR3 DNA reads TGTGCCAGCTCACAGGGGACAGGGGGGAACACTGAAGCTTTCTTT. Translated: CASSQGTGGNTEAFF.

This chain connects TRBV7-3 to TRBJ2-1; TRBD2 matches 9 bases. Losses at the gene ends were 6 bases for V and 6 bases for J; bases not matched to a gene: 12. Germline CDR1 SGHTA, CDR2 FQGTGA. There are 16 residues in the CDR3. The CDR3 is CASSVIGGRAPNEQFF. Here the CDR3 DNA reads TGTGCCAGCAGTGTGATAGGCGGGAGGGCCCCCAATGAGCAGTTCTTC.